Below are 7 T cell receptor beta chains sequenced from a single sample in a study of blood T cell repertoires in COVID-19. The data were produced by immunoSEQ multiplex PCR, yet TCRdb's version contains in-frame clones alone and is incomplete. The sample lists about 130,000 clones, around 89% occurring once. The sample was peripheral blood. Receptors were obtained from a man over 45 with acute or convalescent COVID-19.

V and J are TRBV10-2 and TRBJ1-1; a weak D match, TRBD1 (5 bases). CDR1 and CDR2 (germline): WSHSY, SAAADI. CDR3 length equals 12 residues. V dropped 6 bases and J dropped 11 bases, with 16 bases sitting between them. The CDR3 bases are TGCGCCAGCAGCGACCAAGGGGTAGGGGCTTTCTTT. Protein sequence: CASSDQGVGAFF.

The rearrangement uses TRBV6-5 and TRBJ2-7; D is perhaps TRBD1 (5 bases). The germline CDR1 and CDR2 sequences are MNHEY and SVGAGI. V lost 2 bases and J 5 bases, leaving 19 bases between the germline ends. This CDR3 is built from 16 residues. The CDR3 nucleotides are TGTGCCAGCAGTTACGGGCTAGGGGTGAGCTGGGACGAGCAGTACTTC. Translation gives CASSYGLGVSWDEQYF.

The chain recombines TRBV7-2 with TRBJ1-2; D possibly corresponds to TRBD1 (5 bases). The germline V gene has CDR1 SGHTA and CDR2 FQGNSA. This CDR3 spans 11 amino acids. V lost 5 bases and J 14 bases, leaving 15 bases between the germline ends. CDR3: CASSLSGTRTF. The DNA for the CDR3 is TGTGCCAGCAGCCTTTCTGGGACTAGGACCTTC.

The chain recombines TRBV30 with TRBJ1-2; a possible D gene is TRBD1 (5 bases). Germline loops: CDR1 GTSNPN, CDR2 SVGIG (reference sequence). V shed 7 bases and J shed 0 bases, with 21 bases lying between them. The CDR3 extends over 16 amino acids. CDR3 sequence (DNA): TGTGCCTATCGGAACGTTGGGGCAGCTACTAACTATGGCTACACCTTC. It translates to CAYRNVGAATNYGYTF.

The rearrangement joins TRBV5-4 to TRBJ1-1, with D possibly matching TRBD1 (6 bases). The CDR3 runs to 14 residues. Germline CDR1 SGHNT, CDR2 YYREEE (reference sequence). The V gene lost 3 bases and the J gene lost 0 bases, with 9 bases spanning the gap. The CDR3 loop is CASSWGQVNTEAFF. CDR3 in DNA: TGTGCCAGCAGCTGGGGGCAGGTGAACACTGAAGCTTTCTTT.

The CDR3 spells CAAQDNSPLHF. The CDR3 coding sequence is TGTGCAGCCCAGGATAATTCACCCCTCCACTTT. This rearrangement joins TRBV10-3 to TRBJ1-6; D remains ambiguous. CDR1 and CDR2 (germline): ENHRY, SYGVKD. The CDR3 consists of 11 residues.

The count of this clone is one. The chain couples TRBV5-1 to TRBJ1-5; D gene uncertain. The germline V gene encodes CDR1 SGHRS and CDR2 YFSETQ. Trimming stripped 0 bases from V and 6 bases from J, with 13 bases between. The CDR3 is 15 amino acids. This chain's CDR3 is CASSLGPKSGQPQHF. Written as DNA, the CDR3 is TGCGCCAGCAGCTTGGGCCCGAAGAGCGGTCAGCCCCAGCATTTT.